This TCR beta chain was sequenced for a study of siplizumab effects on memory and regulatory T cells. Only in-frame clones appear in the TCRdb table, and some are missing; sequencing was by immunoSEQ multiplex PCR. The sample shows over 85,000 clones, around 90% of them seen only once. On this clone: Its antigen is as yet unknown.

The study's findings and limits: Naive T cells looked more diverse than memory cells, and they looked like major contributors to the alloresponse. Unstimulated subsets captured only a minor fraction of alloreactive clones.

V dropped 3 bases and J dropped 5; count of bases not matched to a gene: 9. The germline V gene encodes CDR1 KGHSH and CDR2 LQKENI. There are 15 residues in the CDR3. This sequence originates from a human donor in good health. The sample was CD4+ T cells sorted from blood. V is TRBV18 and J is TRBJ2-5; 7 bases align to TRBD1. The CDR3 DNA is TGTGCCAGCTCACCGAATACCGGGACAGTCGAGACCCAGTACTTC. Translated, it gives CASSPNTGTVETQYF.